This is a list of T cell receptor beta chains from one sample in a study of CD8+ T cells in alopecia areata. Measured with immunoSEQ multiplex PCR; TCRdb has only the in-frame clones, and not every one. The sample has about 14,000 clones, roughly 54% seen once; the top ten hold approximately 3.6%. The specimen was CD4+ Tregs sorted from blood. The receptors were gathered from a human donor with alopecia areata. CDR3s include the opening cysteine and the closing phenylalanine or tryptophan. The D gene is left open where the match is weak. Clone sizes are given selectively: once, few, many, or a class where the clone is expanded.

J,V,size,D,DNA,CDR3
TRBJ2-7,TRBV5-1,few,-,TGCGCCAGCAGCTTGGGATATACGGAGCAGTACTTC,CASSLGYTEQYF
TRBJ2-5,TRBV2,-,-,TGTGCCAGCAGTTCGACGGAGACCCAGTACTTC,CASSSTETQYF
TRBJ2-7,TRBV28,-,TRBD2,TGTGCCAGCAGTTCCAGGAGCGGGAGCTCCTACGAGCAGTACTTC,CASSSRSGSSYEQYF
TRBJ2-3,TRBV27,-,-,TGTGCCAGCAGTTTAGGATTTGGGACAGATACGCAGTATTTT,CASSLGFGTDTQYF
TRBJ1-5,TRBV7-8,-,TRBD1,TGTGCCAGCAGCCCCCTACGGGACAGGGCAAGGGTTCAGCCCCAGCATTTT,CASSPLRDRARVQPQHF
TRBJ1-4,TRBV30,-,-,TGTGCCTGGAGTCCACTCGGGAAGGGCGAAAAACTGTTTTTT,CAWSPLGKGEKLFF
TRBJ2-1,TRBV28,-,-,TGTGCCAGCAGAAATCCGGTAGTGGGGTATCTGTTCTTC,CASRNPVVGYLFF
TRBJ2-7,TRBV7-9,-,TRBD1,TGTGCCAGCAGCCCCAACAGGGGACAGACCTACGAGCAGTACTTC,CASSPNRGQTYEQYF
TRBJ2-3,TRBV5-1,few,-,TGCGCCAGCAGCTTCACAGCTACTTTTAGCACAGATACGCAGTATTTT,CASSFTATFSTDTQYF
TRBJ2-4,TRBV15,-,TRBD1,TGTGCCACCAGCCCGGGACAGGGTATAGGCATTCAGTACTTC,CATSPGQGIGIQYF
TRBJ2-3,TRBV28,-,-,TGTGCCAGCAGTTTATGGATTGGCGGGAGCACAGATACGCAGTATTTT,CASSLWIGGSTDTQYF
TRBJ2-7,TRBV7-3,-,-,TGTGCCAGCAGCTTAGGCGGAAACCCCGGGTACGAGCAGTACTTC,CASSLGGNPGYEQYF
TRBJ2-4,TRBV28,few,TRBD1,TGTGCCAGCCATAGAGGGGGACAGGGTTGGATTCAGTACTTC,CASHRGGQGWIQYF
TRBJ2-2,TRBV7-9,-,-,TGTGCCAGCAGCCCGGGACCGACGAACACCGGGGAGCTGTTTTTT,CASSPGPTNTGELFF
TRBJ2-3,TRBV5-1,-,-,TGCGCCAGCAGCCAACAGTTAAGGGATTCGGATACGCAGTATTTT,CASSQQLRDSDTQYF
TRBJ2-3,TRBV28,-,-,TGTGCCAGCCAGGCCGGTGGGGTACTAGGTGCGTTTGGCACAGATACGCAGTATTTT,CASQAGGVLGAFGTDTQYF
TRBJ1-1,TRBV11-2,-,-,TGTGCCAGCAGCTCCGGGGTACACACTGAAGCTTTCTTT,CASSSGVHTEAFF
TRBJ2-6,TRBV5-1,-,-,TGCGCCAGCAAAGGGAGTGGGGCCAACGTCCTGACTTTC,CASKGSGANVLTF
TRBJ2-5,TRBV28,-,TRBD2,TGTGCCAGCAGGGCGGGACTAGCGGGGAATCAAGAGACCCAGTACTTC,CASRAGLAGNQETQYF
TRBJ2-1,TRBV28,-,-,TGTGCCAGCAGTTTTCTTAGGAGGAATGAGCAGTTCTTC,CASSFLRRNEQFF
TRBJ1-4,TRBV28,-,-,TGTGCCAGCACCTCACTTGCGAGGTGGACTAATGAAAAACTGTTTTTT,CASTSLARWTNEKLFF
TRBJ2-1,TRBV7-6,-,TRBD2,TGTGCCAGCAGCTTAGGCCTAGCGGGAACGCCCAACGGTGAGCAGTTCTTC,CASSLGLAGTPNGEQFF
TRBJ1-1,TRBV13,-,-,TGTGCCAGCAGCTTAACCCCCCCCGGGACTGAAGCTTTCTTT,CASSLTPPGTEAFF
TRBJ1-5,TRBV10-2,few,-,TGCGCCAGCGCAAGTACAGGGTCTGTTCAGCCCCAGCATTTT,CASASTGSVQPQHF
TRBJ2-1,TRBV5-1,few,-,TGCGCCAGCACCCTCAACCTAGCGAGCAATGAGCAGTTCTTC,CASTLNLASNEQFF
TRBJ2-7,TRBV27,-,TRBD1,TGTGCCAGCAGTTCCTTGGGGACAGAGCCCTACGAGCAGTACTTC,CASSSLGTEPYEQYF
TRBJ2-2,TRBV9,-,TRBD2,TGTGCCAGCAGCGTAGCTGGGGGACTAGCGGGAGGGCCCACCGGGGAGCTGTTTTTT,CASSVAGGLAGGPTGELFF
TRBJ1-2,TRBV9,-,-,TGTGCCAGCAGCTTCGGGGCCGGTGGCTACACCTTC,CASSFGAGGYTF
TRBJ1-5,TRBV6-1,-,-,TGTGCCAGCAGTAAACGGGACTTTAATCAGCCCCAGCATTTT,CASSKRDFNQPQHF
TRBJ2-1,TRBV19,-,-,TGTGCCAGTACCCCGTGGTCAGGGGGACTCAATGAGCAGTTCTTC,CASTPWSGGLNEQFF
TRBJ2-1,TRBV11-2,-,-,TGTGCCAGCAGCAACCGCCAATTCCAGTTCTTC,CASSNRQFQFF
TRBJ2-2,TRBV27,-,-,TGTGCCAGCAGTCCAAAGAACACCGGGGAGCTGTTTTTT,CASSPKNTGELFF
TRBJ1-1,TRBV6-6,medium-sized,-,TGTGCCAGCACCTCGACCGGGGGCCCGGGCGAAGCTTTCTTT,CASTSTGGPGEAFF
TRBJ1-1,TRBV28,-,TRBD1,TGTGCCAGCAGTTTGCTGGGACAGACATTGAACACTGAAGCTTTCTTT,CASSLLGQTLNTEAFF
TRBJ1-1,TRBV10-3,few,-,TGTGCCATCAGTGAGGTACAGGGCGCGAACACTGAAGCTTTCTTT,CAISEVQGANTEAFF
TRBJ2-5,TRBV5-1,-,TRBD2,TGCGCCAGCAGCTTGGCCCCGGGACTAGCGGGAGGGCACCGAGAGACCCAGTACTTC,CASSLAPGLAGGHRETQYF
TRBJ1-4,TRBV28,-,-,TGTGCCAGCAGTTTATCCGGGAGTGAAAAACTGTTTTTT,CASSLSGSEKLFF
TRBJ1-2,TRBV18,-,-,TGTGCCAGCTCACCGACCGGAGGGGATGGCTACACCTTC,CASSPTGGDGYTF
TRBJ2-7,TRBV7-9,-,-,TGTGCCAGCAGCTTATCCGGGACAACCTCCTACGAGCAGTACTTC,CASSLSGTTSYEQYF
TRBJ2-7,TRBV29-1,-,TRBD2,TGCAGCGTTGTTACTGGGGAGGGTTGGGGCGAGCAGTACTTC,CSVVTGEGWGEQYF
TRBJ2-1,TRBV7-8,large,TRBD2,TGTGCCAGCAGCTCCCACCCAGCGGGGGCTTACAATGAGCAGTTCTTC,CASSSHPAGAYNEQFF
TRBJ2-2,TRBV7-9,medium-sized,-,TGTGCCAACATGCAAATCCAAGGTTACACCGGGGAGCTGTTTTTT,CANMQIQGYTGELFF